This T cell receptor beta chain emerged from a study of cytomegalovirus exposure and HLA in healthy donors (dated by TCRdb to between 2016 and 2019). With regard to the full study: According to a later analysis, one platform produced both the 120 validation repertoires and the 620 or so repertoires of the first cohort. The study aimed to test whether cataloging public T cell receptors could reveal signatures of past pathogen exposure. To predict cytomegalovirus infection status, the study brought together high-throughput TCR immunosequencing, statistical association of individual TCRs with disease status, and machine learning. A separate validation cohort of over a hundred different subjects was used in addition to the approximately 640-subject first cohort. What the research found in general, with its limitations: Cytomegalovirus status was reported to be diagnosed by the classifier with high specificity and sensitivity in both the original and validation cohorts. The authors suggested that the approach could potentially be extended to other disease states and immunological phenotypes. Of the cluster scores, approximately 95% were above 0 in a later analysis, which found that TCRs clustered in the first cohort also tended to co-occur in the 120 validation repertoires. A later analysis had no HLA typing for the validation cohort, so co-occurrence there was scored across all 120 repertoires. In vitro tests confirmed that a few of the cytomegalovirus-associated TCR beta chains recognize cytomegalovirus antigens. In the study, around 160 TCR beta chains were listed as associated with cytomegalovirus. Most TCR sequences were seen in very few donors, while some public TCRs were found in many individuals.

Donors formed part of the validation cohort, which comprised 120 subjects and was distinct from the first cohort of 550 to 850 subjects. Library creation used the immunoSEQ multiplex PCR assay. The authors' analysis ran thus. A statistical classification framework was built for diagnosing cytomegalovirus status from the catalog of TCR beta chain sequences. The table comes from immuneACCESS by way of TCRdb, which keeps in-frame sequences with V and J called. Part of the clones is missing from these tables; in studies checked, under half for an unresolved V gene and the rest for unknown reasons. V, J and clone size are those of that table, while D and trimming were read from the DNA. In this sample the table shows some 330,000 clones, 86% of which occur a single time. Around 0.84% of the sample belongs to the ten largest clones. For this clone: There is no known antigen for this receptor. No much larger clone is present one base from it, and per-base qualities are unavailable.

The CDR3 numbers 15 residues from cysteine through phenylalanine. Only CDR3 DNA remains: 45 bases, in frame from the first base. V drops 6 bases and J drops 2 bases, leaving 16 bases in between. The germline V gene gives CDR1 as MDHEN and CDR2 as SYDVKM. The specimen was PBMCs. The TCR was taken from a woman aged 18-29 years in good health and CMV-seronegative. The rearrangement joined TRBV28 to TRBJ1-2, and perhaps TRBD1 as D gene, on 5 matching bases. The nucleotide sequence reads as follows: TGTGCCAGCAGCACGATAGGAGGGGAGAACTATGGCTACACCTTC. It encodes CASSTIGGENYGYTF.